These T cell receptor beta chains were read from a single sample in a study of early T cells in non-severe SARS-CoV-2 infection. Using its own MiXCR run on the 5' RACE reads, TCRdb lists one record per CDR3 protein. The sample records 60,000 to 75,000 distinct CDR3 sequences, over 9.5% being singletons. The sample consisted of whole blood, taken at baseline. The source of these receptors is an adult who was a healthcare worker with PCR-confirmed SARS-CoV-2 infection or an uninfected control (not recorded which). CDR3s leave out the opening cysteine and the closing phenylalanine or tryptophan. Where a row states a size, it is once, few, many or the class of an expanded clone; other rows omit it.

clone_size j_call v_call cdr3_aa
many TRBJ1-1 TRBV5-5 ASSFYYGQGTEAF
many TRBJ1-2 TRBV21-1 ARPPRLAHQGAYGYT
NA TRBJ2-1 TRBV27 ASSRGQSSYNEQF
few TRBJ1-5 TRBV19 ASTFTGRGDQPQH
NA TRBJ2-1 TRBV20-1 SARRGANHEQF
NA TRBJ2-2 TRBV10-3 AIRLGDSGVNTGELF
NA TRBJ1-2 TRBV18 ASSMEEEAGYT
NA TRBJ1-1 TRBV7-9 ASSLPHTEAF
NA TRBJ2-1 TRBV3-2 ASSQIWGLVHCEQF
many TRBJ2-1 TRBV6-1 ASRIAGNEQF
NA TRBJ2-7 TRBV10-3 AISEGRVNEQY